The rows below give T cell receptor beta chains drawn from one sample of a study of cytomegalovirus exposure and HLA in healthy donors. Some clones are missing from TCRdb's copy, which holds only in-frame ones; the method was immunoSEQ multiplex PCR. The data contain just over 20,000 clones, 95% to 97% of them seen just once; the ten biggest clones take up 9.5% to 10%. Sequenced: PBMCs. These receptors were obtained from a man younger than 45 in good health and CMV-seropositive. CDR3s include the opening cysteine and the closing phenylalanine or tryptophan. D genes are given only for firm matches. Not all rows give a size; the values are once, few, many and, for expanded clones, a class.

TGTGCCAGCAGCGTAGCGCCTAGCTCTGGGGAGACCCAGTACTTC | CASSVAPSSGETQYF | TRBV9 | 15 | TRBJ2-5 | - | -
TGTGCCTGGAGTGGCGCGGGAGTTTTAAACAATGAGCAGTTCTTC | CAWSGAGVLNNEQFF | TRBV30 | 15 | TRBJ2-1 | - | TRBD2
TGTGCCAGCACGGGACTAGCGGAAACTTATTTC | CASTGLAETYF | TRBV25-1 | 11 | TRBJ2-7 | - | TRBD2
TGCGCCAGCAGCTTGGGCGGGACTATGGAGACCCAGTACTTC | CASSLGGTMETQYF | TRBV5-1 | 14 | TRBJ2-5 | - | TRBD2
TGTGCCAGCAGCGCAGGGCCGGGCGCTGGGGCCAACGTCCTGACTTTC | CASSAGPGAGANVLTF | TRBV11-1 | 16 | TRBJ2-6 | - | -
TGTGCCAGCTCACCTGTGACAGGGCGTGGCACTGAAGCTTTCTTT | CASSPVTGRGTEAFF | TRBV18 | 15 | TRBJ1-1 | - | TRBD1
TGTGCCAGCAGGGGCGGGACGGATAATGAAAAACTGTTTTTT | CASRGGTDNEKLFF | TRBV6-5 | 14 | TRBJ1-4 | once | -
TGTGCCAGCAGCGTTCCGGGACAGGGGGGTGGTGGTGAAAAACTGTTTTTT | CASSVPGQGGGGEKLFF | TRBV2 | 17 | TRBJ1-4 | once | TRBD1
TGTGCCAGCAGTGAAACGACAGGGGGGGTTATCGGCTACACCTTC | CASSETTGGVIGYTF | TRBV6-1 | 15 | TRBJ1-2 | once | TRBD1
TGCGCCAGCAGCCAAGTCCAACTAGCGGGAGGGCCGGGGTCCATTCAGTACTTC | CASSQVQLAGGPGSIQYF | TRBV4-3 | 18 | TRBJ2-4 | - | TRBD2
TGTGCCAGCACCTCCGCCGGGACAGGGTTTCAAGAGCAGTACTTC | CASTSAGTGFQEQYF | TRBV6-1 | 15 | TRBJ2-7 | - | TRBD1
TGTGCCAGCATACTGGACAGGGCCTACGAGCAGTACTTC | CASILDRAYEQYF | TRBV2 | 13 | TRBJ2-7 | - | TRBD1
TGTGCCAGCAGCTTAGGGCTCACAGGGGGCGCGGGTGAAAAACTGTTTTTT | CASSLGLTGGAGEKLFF | TRBV7-2 | 17 | TRBJ1-4 | - | TRBD1